The clone carrying this T cell receptor beta chain was seen repeatedly, ten times or more. Each CDR3 protein is one row after TCRdb ran MiXCR on the 5' RACE reads. Here the sample spans 150,000 to 200,000 distinct CDR3 sequences, 15% to 20% being singletons. This sample was taken from a study of CD8 T cells in ankylosing spondylitis. V shed 6 bases, J shed 3 bases, and the junction held 3 bases outside the gene matches. The CDR3 sequence is 15 residues long. The sequenced material came from blood, either unsorted or a sorted T cell fraction (not recorded which). This rearrangement joins TRBV12-3 or TRBV12-4 to TRBJ2-2, with 11 nucleotides matching TRBD2. The receptor comes from a male donor under 35 with ankylosing spondylitis or in good health (not recorded which). This CDR3 reads CASSPSGRHTGELFF. CDR3 coding DNA: TGTGCCAGCAGCCCTAGCGGGAGGCACACCGGGGAGCTGTTTTTT.